This entry describes one T cell receptor beta chain. Its target is unknown. Produced via immunoSEQ multiplex PCR; TCRdb's table is partial and in-frame only. The sample records 55,000 to 65,000 clones, roughly nine tenths being singletons. The sample originates from a study of T cells in localized non-small cell lung cancer. Study-wide findings and caveats: Those with higher blood T cell density had longer overall survival.

The V gene end was trimmed by 0 bases and the J gene end by 5 bases; junction bases not matched to a gene: 9. The CDR3 length is 16 residues. Germline loops: CDR1 SGHNT, CDR2 YYREEE (reference sequence). The rearrangement uses TRBV5-4 and TRBJ2-3, with 7 bases fitting TRBD2. The sequencing used peripheral blood, collected before any cancer treatment. This receptor was obtained from a man between 40 and 75 years old with stage I lung adenocarcinoma. CDR3 residues: CASSLDVAGVGDTQYF. The CDR3 nucleotides read TGTGCCAGCAGCTTGGATGTCGCGGGGGTAGGAGATACGCAGTATTTT.